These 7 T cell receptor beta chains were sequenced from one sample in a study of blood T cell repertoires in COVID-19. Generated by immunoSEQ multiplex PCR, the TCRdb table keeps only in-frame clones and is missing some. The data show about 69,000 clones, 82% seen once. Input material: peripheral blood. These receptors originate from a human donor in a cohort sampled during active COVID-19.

The CDR3 DNA sequence: TGTGCCAGCAGCCCCTCCACTAACACCGGGGAGCTGTTTTTT. The encoded protein is CASSPSTNTGELFF. This chain connects TRBV7-3 to TRBJ2-2; D uncertain. Germline CDR1 is SGHTA and CDR2 is FQGTGA. The CDR3 is 14 amino acids. The V gene lost 5 bases and the J gene lost 2 bases, with 9 bases spanning the gap. Variable domain in full (rest from reference TRBV7-3 and TRBJ2-2): GAGVSQTPSNKVTEKGKYVELRCDPISGHTALYWYRQSLGQGPEFLIYFQGTGAADDSGLPNDRFFAVRPEGSVSTLKIQRTERGDSAVYLCASSPSTNTGELFFGEGSRLTVL.

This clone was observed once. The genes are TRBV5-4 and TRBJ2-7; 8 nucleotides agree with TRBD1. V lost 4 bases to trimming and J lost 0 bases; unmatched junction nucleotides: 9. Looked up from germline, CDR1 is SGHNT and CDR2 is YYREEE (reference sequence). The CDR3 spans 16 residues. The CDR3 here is CASSRPGTGSSYEQYF. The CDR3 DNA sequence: TGTGCCAGCAGCCGCCCCGGGACAGGTAGCTCCTACGAGCAGTACTTC.

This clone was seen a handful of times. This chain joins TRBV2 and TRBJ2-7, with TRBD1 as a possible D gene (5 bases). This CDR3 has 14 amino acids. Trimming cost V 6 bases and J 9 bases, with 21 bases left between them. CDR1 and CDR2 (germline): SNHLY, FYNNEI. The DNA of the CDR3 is TGTGCCAGCAGCCCACAGGAAGAAGACCCCCGGCAGTACTTC. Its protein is CASSPQEEDPRQYF. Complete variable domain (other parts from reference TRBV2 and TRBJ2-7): EPEVTQTPSHQVTQMGQEVILRCVPISNHLYFYWYRQILGQKVEFLVSFYNNEISEKSEIFDDQFSVERPDGSNFTLKIRSTKLEDSAMYFCASSPQEEDPRQYFGPGTRLTVT.

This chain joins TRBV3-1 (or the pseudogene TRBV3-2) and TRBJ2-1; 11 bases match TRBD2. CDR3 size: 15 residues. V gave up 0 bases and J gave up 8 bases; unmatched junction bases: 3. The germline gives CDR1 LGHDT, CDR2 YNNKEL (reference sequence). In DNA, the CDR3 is TGTGCCAGCAGCCAAGATCTAGCGGGGGGCCATGAGCAGTTCTTC. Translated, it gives CASSQDLAGGHEQFF.

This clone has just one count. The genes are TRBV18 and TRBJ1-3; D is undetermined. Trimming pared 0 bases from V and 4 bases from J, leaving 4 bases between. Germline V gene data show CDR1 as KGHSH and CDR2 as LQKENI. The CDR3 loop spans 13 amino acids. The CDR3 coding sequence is TGTGCCAGCTCACCACCGGGCGGAAACACCATATATTTT. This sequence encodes CASSPPGGNTIYF.

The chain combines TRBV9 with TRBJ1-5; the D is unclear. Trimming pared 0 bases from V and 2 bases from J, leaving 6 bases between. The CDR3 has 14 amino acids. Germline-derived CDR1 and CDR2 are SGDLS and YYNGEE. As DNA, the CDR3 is TGTGCCAGCAGCGTAGACACAGGCAATCAGCCCCAGCATTTT. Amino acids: CASSVDTGNQPQHF. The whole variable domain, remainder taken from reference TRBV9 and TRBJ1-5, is DSGVTQTPKHLITATGQRVTLRCSPRSGDLSVYWYQQSLDQGLQFLIQYYNGEERAKGNILERFSAQQFPDLHSELNLSSLELGDSALYFCASSVDTGNQPQHFGDGTRLSIL.

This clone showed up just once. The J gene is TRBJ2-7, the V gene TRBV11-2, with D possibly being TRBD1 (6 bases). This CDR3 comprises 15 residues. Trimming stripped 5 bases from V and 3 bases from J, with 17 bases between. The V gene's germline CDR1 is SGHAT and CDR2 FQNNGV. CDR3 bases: TGTGCCAGCAGCCGCTGGACAGATTTCCGCTACGAGCAGTACTTC. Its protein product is CASSRWTDFRYEQYF.